This T cell receptor (beta chain) is from a study of T cell responses to AZD1222 COVID-19 vaccine. With 4 bases removed from V and 5 bases from J, the gap between germline ends came to 23 bases. The CDR3 sequence is 17 residues long. CDR1 SEHNR and CDR2 FQNEAQ come from the germline V gene (reference sequence). Profiled with immunoSEQ multiplex PCR; TCRdb holds only in-frame clones, not every one. Of 120,000 or so clones listed, 85% to 90% are singletons. Sample: peripheral blood, taken 28 days after the second AZD1222 dose. The sequence came from an adult who received the AZD1222 COVID-19 vaccine. The V and J genes are TRBV7-9 and TRBJ1-2; tentative D call: TRBD1 (5 bases). CDR3 sequence (DNA): TGTGCCAGCAGCTCCGAAAGGGCGGGCAGGTCAGGGTATGGCTACACCTTC. Translated: CASSSERAGRSGYGYTF. The whole variable domain, filled in from reference TRBV7-9 and TRBJ1-2, reads DTGVSQNPRHKITKRGQNVTFRCDPISEHNRLYWYRQTLGQGPEFLTYFQNEAQLEKSRLLSDRFSAERPKGSFSTLEIQRTEQGDSAMYLCASSSERAGRSGYGYTFGSGTRLTVV.